The entry that follows covers one TCR beta chain sequence. The record originates from a study of blood T cell repertoires in COVID-19. Across the whole study: The United States, Italy and Spain supplied acute and convalescent COVID-19 samples. T cells, B-cell-depleted T cells, or PBMCs provided the cDNA or gDNA that served as material.

Original processing methods: Cell counts per sample came from amplifying reference gene primers. Sequencing was performed with immunoSEQ multiplex PCR; in TCRdb, only in-frame clones are kept and a portion is missing. The V and J calls and clone size come from that table; D and trimming were worked out from the DNA. The sample includes 150,000 or so clones, about 87% seen only once; the top ten take around 6.5%. The CDR3 has 13 residues. V lost 6 bases to trimming and J lost 3 bases, with 8 bases between them. Germline V lookup: CDR1 SNHLY, CDR2 FYNNEI. This sequence originates from a man older than 75 with acute or convalescent COVID-19. J is TRBJ2-2 and V is TRBV2, with no clear D. The sample consisted of peripheral blood. CDR3: CASSPGYTGELFF. The CDR3 bases are TGTGCCAGCAGCCCCGGGTACACCGGGGAGCTGTTTTTT. The entire variable domain, with the rest obtained from reference TRBV2 and TRBJ2-2, is as follows: EPEVTQTPSHQVTQMGQEVILRCVPISNHLYFYWYRQILGQKVEFLVSFYNNEISEKSEIFDDQFSVERPDGSNFTLKIRSTKLEDSAMYFCASSPGYTGELFFGEGSRLTVL.